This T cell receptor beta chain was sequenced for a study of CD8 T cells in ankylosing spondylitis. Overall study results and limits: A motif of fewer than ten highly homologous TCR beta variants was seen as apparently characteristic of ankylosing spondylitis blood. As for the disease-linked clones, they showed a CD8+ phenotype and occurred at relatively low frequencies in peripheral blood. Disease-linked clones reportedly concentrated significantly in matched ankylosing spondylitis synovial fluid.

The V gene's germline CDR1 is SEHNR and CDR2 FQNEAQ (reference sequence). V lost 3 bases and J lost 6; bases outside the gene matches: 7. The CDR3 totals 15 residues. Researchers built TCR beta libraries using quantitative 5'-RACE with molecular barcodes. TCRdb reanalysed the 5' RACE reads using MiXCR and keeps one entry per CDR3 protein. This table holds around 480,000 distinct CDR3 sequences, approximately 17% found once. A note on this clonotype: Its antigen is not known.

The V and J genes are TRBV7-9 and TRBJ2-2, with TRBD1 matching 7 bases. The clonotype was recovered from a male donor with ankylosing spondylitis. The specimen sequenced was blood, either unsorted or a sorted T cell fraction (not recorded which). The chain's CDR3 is CASSFSGTVPGELFF. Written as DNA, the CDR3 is TGTGCCAGCAGCTTTTCCGGGACAGTCCCCGGGGAGCTGTTTTTT.